One and the same sample provided the 24 T cell receptor beta chains below, sequenced in a study of CD8 T cells in Susac syndrome. An amount of RNA that ranged from 0.5 to 1 ug was reverse transcribed with random hexamers. TCRdb reprocessed the immunoSEQ multiplex PCR reads with MiXCR, giving one entry per CDR3 protein. The table includes around 180,000 distinct CDR3 sequences, around 95% detected once. The sample consisted of CD4+ T cells from PBMCs. These receptors were taken from a human donor with multiple sclerosis.

V and J are TRBV29-1 and TRBJ2-7, with D perhaps TRBD2 (5 bases). This CDR3 comprises 14 residues. Germline V gives CDR1 SQVTM, CDR2 ANQGSEA. V lost 4 bases, J lost 3 bases, and 16 bases lay in between. DNA of the CDR3: TGCAGCGTTGTCGAGGGCTTGGATGGCTACGAGCAGTACTTC. Encoded protein: CSVVEGLDGYEQYF.

The chain joins TRBV7-2 to TRBJ2-1, with 8 bases aligning to TRBD1. The CDR3 runs 15 residues. Germline CDR1 and CDR2: SGHTA and FQGNSA. With 3 bases clipped from V and 4 bases from J, the junction kept 5 bases outside the gene matches. CDR3 loop: CASSFPRTGYNEQFF. Written as DNA, the CDR3 is TGTGCCAGCAGCTTCCCTCGGACAGGGTACAATGAGCAGTTCTTC.

The V and J genes are TRBV27 and TRBJ2-1; 8 nucleotides agree with TRBD2. The CDR3 runs 16 residues. Germline V gene lookup returns CDR1 MNHEY and CDR2 SMNVEV (reference sequence). V dropped 6 bases and J dropped 7; count of bases not matched to a gene: 14. The CDR3 loop is CASRTDRGGLGNEQFF. Written as DNA, the CDR3 is TGTGCCAGCAGGACAGACCGGGGGGGCCTTGGTAATGAGCAGTTCTTC.

V usage is TRBV11-2 and J usage is TRBJ1-2; D possibly corresponds to TRBD1 (6 bases). This CDR3 spans 17 amino acids. Germline V CDR1 and CDR2: SGHAT, FQNNGV. The germline V and J ends were trimmed by 5 bases and 0 bases, with 19 bases remaining between them. CDR3 in amino acids: CASSIRSGTGTNYGYTF. The CDR3 DNA reads TGTGCCAGCAGCATACGATCCGGAACAGGGACTAACTATGGCTACACCTTC.

The chain uses TRBV6-1 and TRBJ2-7, with D possibly TRBD1 on 6 matching bases. In germline, CDR1 is MNHNS, CDR2 SASEGT. The CDR3 has 17 amino acids. V dropped 5 bases and J dropped 2 bases, with 22 bases sitting between them. The CDR3 loop is CASSQRGTGTNPYEQYF. The DNA for the CDR3 is TGTGCCAGCAGTCAGCGCGGAACAGGGACGAACCCCTACGAGCAGTACTTC.

This rearrangement joins TRBV6-2 or TRBV6-3 to TRBJ1-5, with a tentative D call TRBD1 (5 bases). Germline assignment: CDR1 MNHEY and CDR2 SVGEGT. This CDR3 has 13 residues. Trimming removed 3 bases from V and 8 bases from J, with 11 bases in between. CDR3 nucleotide sequence: TGTGCCAGCAGTTATGACAGATTTGAGCCCCAGCATTTT. Translating gives CASSYDRFEPQHF.

This chain uses TRBV6-2 or TRBV6-3 with TRBJ1-2; no clear D. The CDR3 has 12 residues. Per the germline V gene, CDR1 is MNHEY and CDR2 is SVGEGT. V lost 0 bases, J lost 8 bases, and 7 bases lay in between. The CDR3 DNA reads TGTGCCAGCAGTTACTCCAGGATCGGCTACACCTTC. Its translation is CASSYSRIGYTF.

CDR3 amino acids: CASSPTGGQETQYF. DNA of the CDR3: TGTGCCAGCTCCCCCACAGGGGGACAAGAGACCCAGTACTTC. The rearrangement links TRBV6-2 or TRBV6-3 to TRBJ2-5; 8 bases match TRBD1. This CDR3 is built from 14 residues. Germline CDR1 MNHEY, CDR2 SVGEGT. After removal of 8 bases from V and 2 bases from J, the junction contained 7 bases not matched to a gene.

The chain uses TRBV18 and TRBJ1-3; no firm D call. V lost 3 bases and J 4 bases, leaving 13 bases between the germline ends. The CDR3 spans 15 residues. Germline V gene lookup returns CDR1 KGHSH and CDR2 LQKENI. CDR3 loop: CASSPSGEVGNTIYF. The CDR3 DNA reads as TGTGCCAGCTCACCTTCCGGGGAGGTCGGAAACACCATATATTTT.

The chain employs TRBV20-1 and TRBJ1-6, with 7 positions matching TRBD1. CDR3 size: 16 residues. The V segment lost 2 bases and the J segment 5 bases; nucleotides outside the gene matches: 9. Germline V CDR1 and CDR2: DFQATT, SNEGSKA (reference sequence). The DNA for the CDR3 is TGCAGTGCTAGATGGGGACAGAACCCGGATAATTCACCCCTCCACTTT. Residues: CSARWGQNPDNSPLHF.

The chain links TRBV28 to TRBJ2-7; D is uncertain. The CDR3 loop spans 14 amino acids. Germline CDR1 reads MDHEN; CDR2 reads SYDVKM. The germline V and J ends were trimmed by 1 base and 3 bases, with 10 bases remaining between them. The CDR3 loop reads CASSLYLVSYEQYF. The CDR3 DNA reads as TGTGCCAGCAGTTTATATCTCGTCAGCTACGAGCAGTACTTC.

The V gene is TRBV5-1, the J gene TRBJ1-1; D gene uncertain. From germline, CDR1 is SGHRS and CDR2 YFSETQ. This CDR3 comprises 13 residues. Trimming cost V 2 bases and J 4 bases, with 9 bases left between them. In nucleotides, the CDR3 is TGCGCCAGCAGCTTCAATTACGGCACTGAAGCTTTCTTT. Translating it yields CASSFNYGTEAFF.

The V and J genes are TRBV7-9 and TRBJ1-2; D is possibly TRBD1 (6 bases). The CDR3 sequence is 14 residues long. With 6 bases removed from V and 7 bases from J, the gap between germline ends came to 18 bases. Germline V gene sequence: CDR1 SEHNR, CDR2 FQNEAQ (reference sequence). The DNA for the CDR3 is TGTGCCAGCAGTACTAGCCAGGGGCAGGGTGGCTACACCTTC. Translating it yields CASSTSQGQGGYTF.

The chain couples TRBV19 to TRBJ1-1; D gene uncertain. CDR1 is LNHDA and CDR2 is SQIVND in the germline V gene (reference sequence). The V gene lost 4 bases and the J gene lost 1 base, with 10 bases spanning the gap. The CDR3 loop spans 14 amino acids. In DNA, the CDR3 is TGTGCCAGTAGTACGAGCCACAGGAACACTGAAGCTTTCTTT. It codes for CASSTSHRNTEAFF.

The chain joins TRBV20-1 to TRBJ2-7; D is unclear. V lost 6 bases and J lost 7, with 7 bases in between. CDR3 length equals 9 residues. CDR1 is DFQATT, CDR2 SNEGSKA, per germline (reference sequence). The CDR3 spells CSATTEQYF. Written as DNA, the CDR3 is TGCAGTGCCACCACTGAGCAGTACTTC.

This chain joins TRBV20-1 and TRBJ2-7; the D gene is possibly TRBD2 (5 bases). With 6 bases removed from V and 4 bases from J, the gap between germline ends came to 25 bases. The length of the CDR3 is 16 residues. The germline V gene encodes CDR1 DFQATT and CDR2 SNEGSKA (reference sequence). For the CDR3, the DNA is TGCAGTGCCCACAAGAGAGGCGAAGGGAGAATTTACGAGCAGTACTTC. Translating it yields CSAHKRGEGRIYEQYF.

This sequence joins TRBV20-1 and TRBJ2-7; 12 nucleotides align to TRBD2. The germline V gene has CDR1 DFQATT and CDR2 SNEGSKA (reference sequence). With V trimmed by 5 bases and J by 4 bases, 6 bases remained unmatched. The CDR3 is 14 residues long. This CDR3 is CSAQTSGSEYEQYF. CDR3 bases: TGCAGTGCTCAGACTAGCGGGAGCGAATACGAGCAGTACTTC.

The CDR3 bases are TGTGCCAGCAGCTTACCCGACAGGACCGGGGAGCTGTTTTTT. It encodes CASSLPDRTGELFF. The J gene is TRBJ2-2, the V gene TRBV5-4; weak D call: TRBD1 (6 bases). The germline gives CDR1 SGHNT, CDR2 YYREEE (reference sequence). This CDR3 region has 14 residues. V dropped 2 bases and J dropped 5 bases, with 10 bases sitting between them. The variable domain in full, completed from reference TRBV5-4 and TRBJ2-2, reads ETGVTQSPTHLIKTRGQQVTLRCSSQSGHNTVSWYQQALGQGPQFIFQYYREEENGRGNFPPRFSGLQFPNYSSELNVNALELDDSALYLCASSLPDRTGELFFGEGSRLTVL.

In DNA, the CDR3 is TGTGCCAGCAGTCCTACGACACTAGCCAAAAACATTCAGTACTTC. Translation gives CASSPTTLAKNIQYF. The rearrangement joins TRBV28 to TRBJ2-4; D uncertain. Germline V gene sequence: CDR1 MDHEN, CDR2 SYDVKM. The CDR3 contains 15 residues. V was shortened by 5 bases and J by 0 bases, with 11 bases between the two germline ends. Supplemented by reference TRBV28 and TRBJ2-4, the full variable domain reads DVKVTQSSRYLVKRTGEKVFLECVQDMDHENMFWYRQDPGLGLRLIYFSYDVKMKEKGDIPEGYSVSREKKERFSLILESASTNQTSMYLCASSPTTLAKNIQYFGAGTRLSVL.

This clonotype was seen once. This chain uses TRBV5-1 with TRBJ2-7, with 7 bases aligning to TRBD1. This CDR3 comprises 15 residues. V dropped 0 bases and J dropped 5; count of bases not matched to a gene: 8. Looked up from germline, CDR1 is SGHRS and CDR2 is YFSETQ. CDR3 amino acids: CASSLEIQGVNEQYF. In DNA form, the CDR3 reads TGCGCCAGCAGCTTGGAAATTCAGGGGGTAAACGAGCAGTACTTC.

The genes are TRBV20-1 and TRBJ1-4; 7 bases fit TRBD1. CDR3 size: 14 residues. Germline loops: CDR1 DFQATT, CDR2 SNEGSKA (reference sequence). Trimming cost V 0 bases and J 6 bases; bases outside gene matches: 4. The CDR3 protein is CSARDHRGDEKLFF. CDR3 coding DNA: TGCAGTGCTAGAGATCACAGGGGAGATGAAAAACTGTTTTTT.

The V gene is TRBV6-5, the J gene TRBJ1-6; 10 bases are shared with TRBD1. Per germline, CDR1 MNHEY and CDR2 SVGAGI. The CDR3 is 13 residues long. The J segment lost 10 bases and the V segment lost 8 bases, leaving 5 bases of the junction unmatched. The CDR3 loop is CASWTGGMSPLHF. The DNA of the CDR3 is TGTGCCAGCTGGACAGGGGGTATGTCACCCCTCCACTTT.

This chain connects TRBV6-2 or TRBV6-3 to TRBJ1-2; TRBD1 matches 8 bases. Germline loops: CDR1 MNHEY, CDR2 SVGEGT. The CDR3 has 15 residues. V dropped 2 bases and J dropped 7; count of bases not matched to a gene: 9. The CDR3 loop is CASSYRTGIYSGYTF. CDR3 DNA sequence: TGTGCCAGCAGTTACCGGACAGGGATCTATAGTGGCTACACCTTC.

V gene TRBV11-2 combines with J gene TRBJ1-2; the D is unclear. V was pared by 0 bases and J by 4 bases, with 15 bases between. The CDR3 totals 16 residues. Germline lookup yields CDR1 SGHAT and CDR2 FQNNGV. The chain's CDR3 is CASSLDRPNLGYGYTF. In DNA form, the CDR3 reads TGTGCCAGCAGCTTAGATCGGCCTAACTTGGGCTATGGCTACACCTTC.